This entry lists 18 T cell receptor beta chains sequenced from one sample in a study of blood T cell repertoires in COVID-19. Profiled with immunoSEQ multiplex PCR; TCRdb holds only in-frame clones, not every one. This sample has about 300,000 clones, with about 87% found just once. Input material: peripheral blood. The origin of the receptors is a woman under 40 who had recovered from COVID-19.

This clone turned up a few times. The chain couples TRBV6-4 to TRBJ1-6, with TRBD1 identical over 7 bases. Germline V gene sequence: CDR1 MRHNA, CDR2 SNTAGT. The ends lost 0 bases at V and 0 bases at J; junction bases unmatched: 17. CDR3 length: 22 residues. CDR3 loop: CASSDSKGGYFLERSYNSPLHF. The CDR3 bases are TGTGCCAGCAGTGACTCGAAAGGGGGCTACTTTCTTGAGCGCTCCTATAATTCACCCCTCCACTTT.

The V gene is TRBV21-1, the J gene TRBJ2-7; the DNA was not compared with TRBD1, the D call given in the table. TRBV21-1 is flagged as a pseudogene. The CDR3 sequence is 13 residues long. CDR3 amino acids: CASSKGDREEQYF. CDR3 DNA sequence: TGTGCCAGCAGCAAAGGAGACAGGGAGGAGCAGTACTTC.

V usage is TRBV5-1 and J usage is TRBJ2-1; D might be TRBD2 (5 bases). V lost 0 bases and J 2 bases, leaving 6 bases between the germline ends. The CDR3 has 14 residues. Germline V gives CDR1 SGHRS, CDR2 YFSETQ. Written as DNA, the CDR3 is TGCGCCAGCAGCTTGGCGACTACCTACAATGAGCAGTTCTTC. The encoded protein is CASSLATTYNEQFF.

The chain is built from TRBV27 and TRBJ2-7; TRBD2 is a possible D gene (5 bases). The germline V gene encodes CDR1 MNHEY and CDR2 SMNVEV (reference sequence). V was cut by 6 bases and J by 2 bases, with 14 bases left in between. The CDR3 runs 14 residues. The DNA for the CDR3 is TGTGCCAGCAGCCTTGGACGGGGAACCTACGAGCAGTACTTC. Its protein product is CASSLGRGTYEQYF.

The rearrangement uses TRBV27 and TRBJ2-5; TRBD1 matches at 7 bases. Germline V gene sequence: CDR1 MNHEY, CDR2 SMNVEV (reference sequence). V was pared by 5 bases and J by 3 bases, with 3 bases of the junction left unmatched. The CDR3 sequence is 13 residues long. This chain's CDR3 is CASSTQGEETQYF. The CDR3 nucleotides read TGTGCCAGCAGTACTCAGGGGGAAGAGACCCAGTACTTC.

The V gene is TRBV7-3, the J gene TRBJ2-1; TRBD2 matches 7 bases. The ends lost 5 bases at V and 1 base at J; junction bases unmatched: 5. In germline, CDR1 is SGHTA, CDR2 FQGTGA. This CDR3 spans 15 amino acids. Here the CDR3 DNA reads TGTGCCAGCAGCCTATGGACTAGTTCCTACAATGAGCAGTTCTTC. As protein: CASSLWTSSYNEQFF. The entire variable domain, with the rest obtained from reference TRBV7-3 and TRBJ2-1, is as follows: GAGVSQTPSNKVTEKGKYVELRCDPISGHTALYWYRQSLGQGPEFLIYFQGTGAADDSGLPNDRFFAVRPEGSVSTLKIQRTERGDSAVYLCASSLWTSSYNEQFFGPGTRLTVL.

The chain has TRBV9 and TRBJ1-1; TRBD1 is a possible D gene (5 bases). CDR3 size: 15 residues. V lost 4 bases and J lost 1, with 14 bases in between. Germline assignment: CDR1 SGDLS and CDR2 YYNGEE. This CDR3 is CASSITGAANTEAFF. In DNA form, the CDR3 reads TGTGCCAGCAGCATTACTGGGGCAGCGAACACTGAAGCTTTCTTT.

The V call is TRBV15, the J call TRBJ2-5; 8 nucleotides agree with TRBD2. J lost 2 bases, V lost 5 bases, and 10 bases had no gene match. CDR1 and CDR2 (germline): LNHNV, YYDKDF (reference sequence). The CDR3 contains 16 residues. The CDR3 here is CATSHSGGPGQETQYF. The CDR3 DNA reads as TGTGCCACCAGCCACTCGGGGGGGCCCGGGCAAGAGACCCAGTACTTC.

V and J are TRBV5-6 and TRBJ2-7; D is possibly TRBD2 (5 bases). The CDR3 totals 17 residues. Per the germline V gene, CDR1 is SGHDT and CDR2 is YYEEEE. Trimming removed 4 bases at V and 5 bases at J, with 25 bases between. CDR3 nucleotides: TGTGCCAGCAGCCCCGGACGGAAGGCGGGTGTAATCCACGAGCAGTACTTC. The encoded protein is CASSPGRKAGVIHEQYF.

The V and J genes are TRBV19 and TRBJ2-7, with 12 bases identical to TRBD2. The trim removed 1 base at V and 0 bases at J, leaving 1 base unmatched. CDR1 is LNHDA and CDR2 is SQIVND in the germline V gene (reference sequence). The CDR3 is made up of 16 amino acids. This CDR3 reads CASSIAGLAGSYEQYF. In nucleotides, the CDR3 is TGTGCCAGTAGTATAGCGGGACTAGCGGGCTCCTACGAGCAGTACTTC.

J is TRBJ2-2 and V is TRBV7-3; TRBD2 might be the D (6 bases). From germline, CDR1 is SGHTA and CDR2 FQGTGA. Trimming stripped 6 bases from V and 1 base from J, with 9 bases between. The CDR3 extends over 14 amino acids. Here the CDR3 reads CASRTGLNTGELFF. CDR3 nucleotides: TGTGCCAGCAGGACGGGACTGAACACCGGGGAGCTGTTTTTT.

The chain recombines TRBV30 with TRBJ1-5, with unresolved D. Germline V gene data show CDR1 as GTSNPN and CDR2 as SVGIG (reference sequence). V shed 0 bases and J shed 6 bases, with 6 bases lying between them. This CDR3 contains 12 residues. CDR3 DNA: TGTGCCTGGAGTGTCTGGGCTCAGCCCCAGCATTTT. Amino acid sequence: CAWSVWAQPQHF.

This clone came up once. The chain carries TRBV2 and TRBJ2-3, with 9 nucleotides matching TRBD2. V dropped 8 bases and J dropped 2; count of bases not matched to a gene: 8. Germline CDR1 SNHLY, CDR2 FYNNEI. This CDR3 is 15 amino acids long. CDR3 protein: CASGAASGATDTQYF. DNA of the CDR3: TGTGCCAGCGGGGCAGCTAGCGGGGCCACAGATACGCAGTATTTT.

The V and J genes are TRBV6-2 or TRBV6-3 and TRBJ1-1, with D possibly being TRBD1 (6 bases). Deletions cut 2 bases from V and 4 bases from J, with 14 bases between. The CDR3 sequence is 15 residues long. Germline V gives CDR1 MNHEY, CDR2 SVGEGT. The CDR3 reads CASSYGGQSGTEAFF. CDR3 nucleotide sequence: TGTGCCAGCAGTTACGGCGGACAGTCCGGCACTGAAGCTTTCTTT.

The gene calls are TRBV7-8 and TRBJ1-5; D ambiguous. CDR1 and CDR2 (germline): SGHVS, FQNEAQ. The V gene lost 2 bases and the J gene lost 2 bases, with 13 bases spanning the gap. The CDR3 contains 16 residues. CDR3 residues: CASSLRRFQGNQPQHF. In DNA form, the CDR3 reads TGTGCCAGCAGCTTACGTAGGTTTCAGGGCAATCAGCCCCAGCATTTT.

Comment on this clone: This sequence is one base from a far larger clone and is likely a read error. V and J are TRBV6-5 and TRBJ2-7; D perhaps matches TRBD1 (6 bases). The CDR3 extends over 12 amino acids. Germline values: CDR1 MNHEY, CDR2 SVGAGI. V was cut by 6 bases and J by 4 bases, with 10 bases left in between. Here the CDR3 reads CASSPRGYEQYF. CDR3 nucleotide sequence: TGTGCCAGCAGCCCAAGGGGGTACGAGCAGTACTTC.

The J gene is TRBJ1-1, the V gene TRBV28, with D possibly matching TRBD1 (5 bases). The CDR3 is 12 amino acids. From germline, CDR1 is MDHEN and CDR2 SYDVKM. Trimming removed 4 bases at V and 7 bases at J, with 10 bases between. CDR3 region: CASSSGGGEAFF. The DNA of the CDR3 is TGTGCCAGCAGTTCTGGGGGAGGTGAAGCTTTCTTT.

The CDR3 DNA reads as TGTGCCAGCAGCTTGGTACGGGGATACACAGATACGCAGTATTTT. Translation gives CASSLVRGYTDTQYF. The J gene is TRBJ2-3, the V gene TRBV5-5; maybe TRBD2 (5 bases). The V gene lost 0 bases and the J gene lost 2 bases, with 10 bases spanning the gap. Germline V CDR1 and CDR2: SGHKS, YYEKEE (reference sequence). The CDR3 is 15 amino acids.